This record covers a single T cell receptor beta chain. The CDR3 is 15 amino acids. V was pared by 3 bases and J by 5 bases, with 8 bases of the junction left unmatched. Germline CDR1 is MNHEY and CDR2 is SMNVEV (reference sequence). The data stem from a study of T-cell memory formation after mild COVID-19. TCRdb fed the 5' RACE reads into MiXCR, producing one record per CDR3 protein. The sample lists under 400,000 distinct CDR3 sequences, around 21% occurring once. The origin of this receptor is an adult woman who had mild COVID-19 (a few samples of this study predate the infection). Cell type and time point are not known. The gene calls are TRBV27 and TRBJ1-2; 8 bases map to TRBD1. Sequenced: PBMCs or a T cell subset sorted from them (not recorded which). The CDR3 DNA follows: TGTGCCAGCAGTTTCGGACAGGGAGTGGGGTATGGCTACACCTTC. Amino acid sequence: CASSFGQGVGYGYTF.